This T cell receptor (beta chain) was identified during a study of cytomegalovirus exposure and HLA in healthy donors. This CDR3 has 15 residues. With V trimmed by 0 bases and J by 2 bases, 0 bases remained unmatched. CDR1 is SGDLS and CDR2 is YYNGEE in the germline V gene. As for this clone: The antigen remains unidentified.

Use of 60 Vbeta and 13 Jbeta primers characterized the PCR. The protocol was immunoSEQ multiplex PCR, while the TCRdb copy is restricted to in-frame clones and leaves out a portion. The data show 160,000 or so clones, with roughly 80% seen just once and roughly 1.4% held by the top ten. Study-wide results and limits: Being indistinguishable, some V segments were excluded, TRBV6-2 and TRBV6-3 among them.

The sequenced sample consisted of PBMCs. The chain joins TRBV9 to TRBJ2-1; 9 nucleotides line up with TRBD2. This receptor was taken from a man over 45 in good health and CMV-seropositive. In DNA, the CDR3 is TGTGCCAGCAGCGTAGGCGGGGGGGCCTACAATGAGCAGTTCTTC. Residues: CASSVGGGAYNEQFF.